Shown below are 14 T cell receptor beta chains from a single sample sequenced in a study of spatial heterogeneity in lung cancer. Time point of the sample: blood at routine non-recurrence follow-up after resection. A single record per CDR3 protein comes from TCRdb applying MiXCR to the 5' RACE reads. In the table there are roughly 38,000 distinct CDR3 sequences, more than 9% of which are singletons. The sample was PBMCs, taken at follow-up. Receptors were obtained from a female donor with early-stage non-small cell lung cancer.

This clonotype was seen more than once but under ten times. The chain has TRBV28 and TRBJ2-5; D gene unclear. The CDR3 totals 14 residues. The ends were cut back, 2 bases at V and 2 bases at J, with 9 bases in the middle. The V gene's germline CDR1 is MDHEN and CDR2 SYDVKM. CDR3 region: CASSLAILQETQYF. The CDR3 coding sequence is TGTGCCAGCAGTTTAGCGATCCTACAAGAGACCCAGTACTTC.

This clonotype was counted at least ten times. This CDR3 reads CASSLKGTVDRGSAGELFF. As DNA, the CDR3 is TGTGCCAGCAGCTTAAAGGGGACTGTGGACAGGGGAAGTGCCGGGGAGCTGTTTTTT. The chain employs TRBV7-2 and TRBJ2-2; TRBD1 matches at 9 bases. The ends lost 2 bases at V and 6 bases at J; junction bases unmatched: 16. This CDR3 comprises 19 residues. Germline V CDR1 and CDR2: SGHTA, FQGNSA.

This clonotype was seen only a few times. The gene calls are TRBV12-3 or TRBV12-4 and TRBJ2-3; D may be TRBD2 (6 bases). There are 14 residues in the CDR3. V shed 4 bases and J shed 6 bases, with 14 bases lying between them. CDR3 amino acids: CASSSNSEGDTQYF. For the CDR3, the DNA is TGTGCCAGCAGTTCCAATTCGGAGGGGGATACGCAGTATTTT.

This clonotype was counted many times. The chain couples TRBV30 to TRBJ1-2; a possible D gene is TRBD1 (6 bases). Germline V gene data show CDR1 as GTSNPN and CDR2 as SVGIG (reference sequence). Trimming cost V 2 bases and J 2 bases, with 12 bases left between them. This CDR3 spans 14 amino acids. CDR3 in DNA: TGTGCCTGGAGTCCAGGACAGTTCAACTATGGCTACACCTTC. Translated, it gives CAWSPGQFNYGYTF.

This clonotype was seen a few times. The rearrangement links TRBV7-3 to TRBJ2-3, with TRBD2 identical over 10 bases. The CDR3 consists of 14 residues. From germline, CDR1 is SGHTA and CDR2 FQGTGA. The ends lost 5 bases at V and 6 bases at J; junction bases unmatched: 5. The CDR3 sequence is CASSRAGGPDTQYF. In nucleotides, the CDR3 is TGTGCCAGCAGCCGAGCGGGGGGGCCGGATACGCAGTATTTT.

This clonotype has ten or more counts. CDR3: CSVSQGQETQYF. The CDR3 nucleotides are TGCAGCGTTTCGCAGGGCCAAGAGACCCAGTACTTC. V gene TRBV29-1 combines with J gene TRBJ2-5; D perhaps matches TRBD1 (5 bases). Germline assignment: CDR1 SQVTM and CDR2 ANQGSEA. The CDR3 totals 12 residues. V lost 5 bases and J 1 base, leaving 8 bases between the germline ends.

This clonotype was observed many times. CDR3 DNA sequence: TGTGCCAGCAAACAGACAGGACTCAAACCCCGGAACACTGAAGCTTTCTTT. Residues: CASKQTGLKPRNTEAFF. The genes are TRBV6-8 and TRBJ1-1; the D gene is possibly TRBD1 (6 bases). There are 17 residues in the CDR3. Germline loops: CDR1 MNHGY, CDR2 SAAAGT. V lost 7 bases, J lost 1 base, and 22 bases lay in between.

This clonotype came up a few times. This chain connects TRBV28 to TRBJ1-5; D not resolved. In germline, CDR1 is MDHEN, CDR2 SYDVKM. Trimming took off 3 bases at V and 2 bases at J, with 5 bases between the two ends. CDR3 length equals 13 residues. The CDR3 sequence is CASSFQGNQPQHF. CDR3 sequence (DNA): TGTGCCAGCAGTTTCCAAGGCAATCAGCCCCAGCATTTT.

This clonotype was detected many times. The J gene is TRBJ2-7, the V gene TRBV20-1; TRBD2 matches 14 bases. Germline V gene lookup returns CDR1 DFQATT and CDR2 SNEGSKA (reference sequence). The CDR3 contains 19 residues. V trimming: 5 bases; J trimming: 1 base; junction bases outside the gene matches: 16. Here the CDR3 DNA reads TGCAGTGCTGGTAGTCCGACTAGCGGGGGGGCCCCAGCATCCTACGAGCAGTACTTC. Its protein product is CSAGSPTSGGAPASYEQYF.

The chain joins TRBV7-9 to TRBJ2-2; unclear D gene. The V and J ends lost 4 bases and 0 bases respectively, with 6 bases between them. Germline V gene sequence: CDR1 SEHNR, CDR2 FQNEAQ (reference sequence). CDR3 length equals 14 residues. Written as DNA, the CDR3 is TGTGCCAGCAGCTACTCAGCGAACACCGGGGAGCTGTTTTTT. The encoded protein is CASSYSANTGELFF. Full variable domain (rest looked up from reference TRBV7-9 and TRBJ2-2): DTGVSQNPRHKITKRGQNVTFRCDPISEHNRLYWYRQTLGQGPEFLTYFQNEAQLEKSRLLSDRFSAERPKGSFSTLEIQRTEQGDSAMYLCASSYSANTGELFFGEGSRLTVL.

V usage is TRBV6-5 and J usage is TRBJ2-2; unclear D gene. The CDR3 is made up of 14 amino acids. The ends were cut back, 0 bases at V and 9 bases at J, with 11 bases in the middle. From germline, CDR1 is MNHEY and CDR2 SVGAGI. The DNA of the CDR3 is TGTGCCAGCAGTTACTCGCCCTCAAGCCGGGAGCTGTTTTTT. It is translated as CASSYSPSSRELFF.

The chain uses TRBV7-2 and TRBJ2-3; a weak D match, TRBD2 (5 bases). This CDR3 region has 15 residues. Germline V gene data show CDR1 as SGHTA and CDR2 as FQGNSA. Trimming took off 1 base at V and 6 bases at J, with 14 bases between the two ends. In nucleotides, the CDR3 is TGTGCCAGCAGCTTAGTCTCCAGGAGGACCGATACGCAGTATTTT. It encodes CASSLVSRRTDTQYF.

The table lists this clonotype with a few counts. The chain links TRBV12-3 or TRBV12-4 to TRBJ1-1; D unresolved. Trimming took off 3 bases at V and 5 bases at J, with 19 bases between the two ends. The CDR3 covers 16 residues. The CDR3 region is CASSLGVGPTRTEAFF. In DNA, the CDR3 is TGTGCCAGCAGTTTGGGTGTTGGGCCCACGAGGACTGAAGCTTTCTTT.

In this sample, this clonotype turned up many times. This chain links TRBV4-2 with TRBJ1-4; tentative D call: TRBD1 (5 bases). CDR1 is LGHNA and CDR2 is YNFKEQ in the germline V gene. The length of the CDR3 is 13 residues. V gave up 0 bases and J gave up 13 bases, with 12 bases separating them. The CDR3 nucleotides are TGTGCCAGCAGCCAAGATCGTGCGGGGACACTGTTTTTT. Translation: CASSQDRAGTLFF.